These 21 T cell receptor beta chains were sequenced from one sample in a study of PD-L1 blockade in urothelial cancer. Using immunoSEQ multiplex PCR, the repertoire was profiled, and TCRdb retains in-frame clones only, with some absent. The table records tens of thousands of clones, around 90% of them present only once. Time point indicated: pretreatment peripheral blood. The sequenced sample was PBMCs, obtained around atezolizumab (anti-PD-L1) treatment. The receptor set was obtained from a man in his 70s with urothelial cancer.

This chain links TRBV7-2 with TRBJ1-2; D perhaps matches TRBD1 (5 bases). The V end was cut by 5 bases, the J end by 6 bases, with 19 bases between. Germline lookup yields CDR1 SGHTA and CDR2 FQGNSA. There are 15 residues in the CDR3. The CDR3, as DNA: TGTGCCAGCAGCCAGGACATCGCCCGCCGGGATGGCTACACCTTC. Encoded protein: CASSQDIARRDGYTF.

This chain uses TRBV5-1 with TRBJ2-1; TRBD2 matches 8 bases. The CDR3 extends over 16 amino acids. Per germline, CDR1 SGHRS and CDR2 YFSETQ. With V trimmed by 1 base and J by 4 bases, 7 bases remained unmatched. DNA for the CDR3: TGCGCCAGCAGCTTGACACTAGCGGAGCCATACAATGAGCAGTTCTTC. Its translation: CASSLTLAEPYNEQFF.

The rearrangement joins TRBV7-2 to TRBJ1-2, with 9 positions matching TRBD1. The ends lost 6 bases at V and 3 bases at J; junction bases unmatched: 8. The CDR3 consists of 15 residues. Per the germline V gene, CDR1 is SGHTA and CDR2 is FQGNSA. In DNA, the CDR3 is TGTGCCAGCAGACATGGACAGGGGAAGGACTATGGCTACACCTTC. It specifies CASRHGQGKDYGYTF.

This chain joins TRBV4-1 and TRBJ2-3, with TRBD2 matching over 9 bases. The V and J ends lost 4 bases and 1 base, in that order; junction bases with no gene match: 15. From germline, CDR1 is MGHRA and CDR2 YSYEKL. CDR3 length equals 19 residues. The CDR3 DNA is TGCGCCAGCAGCCCCATAAGGATGCGGCTAGCGGGACGCACAGATACGCAGTATTTT. Translating gives CASSPIRMRLAGRTDTQYF.

This clone was picked up one time. The chain is built from TRBV19 and TRBJ2-2; the D gene is possibly TRBD2 (6 bases). V was shortened by 3 bases and J by 0 bases, with 8 bases between the two germline ends. Per germline, CDR1 LNHDA and CDR2 SQIVND (reference sequence). The CDR3 sequence is 15 residues long. DNA of the CDR3: TGTGCCAGTAGTATCGGCGGGGCGAACACCGGGGAGCTGTTTTTT. It translates to CASSIGGANTGELFF.

V usage is TRBV19 and J usage is TRBJ1-2; TRBD1 is a possible D gene (5 bases). The CDR3 length is 15 residues. The V and J ends lost 1 base and 4 bases respectively, with 13 bases between them. Germline V gives CDR1 LNHDA, CDR2 SQIVND (reference sequence). The CDR3 loop reads CASSIGFSGSYGYTF. CDR3 nucleotides: TGTGCCAGTAGTATAGGGTTCTCAGGGTCCTATGGCTACACCTTC.

The chain couples TRBV5-1 to TRBJ2-1, with 8 bases aligning to TRBD2. CDR3 length: 20 residues. Germline V gene sequence: CDR1 SGHRS, CDR2 YFSETQ. V gave up 4 bases and J gave up 2 bases; unmatched junction bases: 20. In DNA, the CDR3 is TGCGCCAGCAGCCCCGAAAAAAGACCAGGAGCGGGAGCGGCCTACAATGAGCAGTTCTTC. Translated, it gives CASSPEKRPGAGAAYNEQFF.

This chain links TRBV19 with TRBJ2-7; perhaps TRBD2 as D (6 bases). The germline V gene has CDR1 LNHDA and CDR2 SQIVND (reference sequence). The CDR3 has 15 amino acids. With 3 bases removed from V and 4 bases from J, the gap between germline ends came to 16 bases. CDR3 nucleotide sequence: TGTGCCAGTAGTATTATGATGGGGGGTCGTTACGAGCAGTACTTC. The encoded protein is CASSIMMGGRYEQYF.

J is TRBJ2-1 and V is TRBV5-5; 12 bases are shared with TRBD2. J was trimmed by 0 bases and V by 1 base; bases with no gene match: 2. This CDR3 region has 17 residues. Germline CDR1 is SGHKS and CDR2 is YYEKEE (reference sequence). The CDR3 loop reads CASSLRLAGVSYNEQFF. The DNA of the CDR3 is TGTGCCAGCAGCTTGAGACTAGCGGGAGTCTCCTACAATGAGCAGTTCTTC.

The chain uses TRBV6-4 and TRBJ2-1; a weak D match, TRBD2 (5 bases). The V gene's germline CDR1 is MRHNA and CDR2 SNTAGT. This CDR3 has 15 residues. V lost 1 base to trimming and J lost 6 bases, with 13 bases between them. CDR3 protein: CASSDWAGGRNEQFF. For the CDR3, the DNA is TGTGCCAGCAGTGACTGGGCGGGTGGACGCAATGAGCAGTTCTTC.

The rearrangement uses TRBV10-2 and TRBJ1-5, with 7 positions matching TRBD1. This CDR3 region has 15 residues. J was trimmed by 1 base and V by 7 bases; bases with no gene match: 7. Germline values: CDR1 WSHSY, CDR2 SAAADI. Here the CDR3 reads CASTPKGQSNQPQHF. CDR3 nucleotide sequence: TGCGCCAGCACCCCCAAGGGACAGAGCAATCAGCCCCAGCATTTT.

This chain joins TRBV6-5 and TRBJ2-7, with 12 positions matching TRBD2. The length of the CDR3 is 15 residues. Germline V gene sequence: CDR1 MNHEY, CDR2 SVGAGI. J gave up 0 bases and V 4 bases, and 1 base lay outside the gene matches. The CDR3 loop is CASSLTSGSSYEQYF. Written as DNA, the CDR3 is TGTGCCAGCAGTTTGACTAGCGGGAGCTCCTACGAGCAGTACTTC.

The chain couples TRBV4-2 to TRBJ2-5; 8 nucleotides agree with TRBD2. Germline V gene lookup returns CDR1 LGHNA and CDR2 YNFKEQ. V lost 0 bases to trimming and J lost 4 bases; unmatched junction nucleotides: 16. The CDR3 runs 19 residues. CDR3 sequence (DNA): TGTGCCAGCAGCCAAGAGCCTAGCGGGTTAGGGGCGATTCGAGAGACCCAGTACTTC. Translation: CASSQEPSGLGAIRETQYF.

This sequence joins TRBV7-2 and TRBJ1-5; 8 bases match TRBD1. V was clipped by 4 bases and J by 4 bases; unmatched bases: 6. Germline V CDR1 and CDR2: SGHTA, FQGNSA. This CDR3 has 15 residues. The CDR3 nucleotides are TGTGCCAGCAGCTCCCCAGGGGGCCTAAATCAGCCCCAGCATTTT. It encodes CASSSPGGLNQPQHF.

V is TRBV27 and J is TRBJ1-1; a weak D match, TRBD1 (6 bases). From germline, CDR1 is MNHEY and CDR2 SMNVEV (reference sequence). This CDR3 contains 14 residues. V shed 3 bases and J shed 0 bases, with 8 bases lying between them. The CDR3 nucleotides read TGTGCCAGCAGTTTCAGGGGTCTGAACACTGAAGCTTTCTTT. Its translation is CASSFRGLNTEAFF.

The chain recombines TRBV10-1 with TRBJ2-2; 10 nucleotides align to TRBD2. The CDR3 loop spans 16 amino acids. Trimming removed 3 bases from V and 4 bases from J; junction bases left unmatched: 5. CDR1 is WNHNN and CDR2 is SYGVQD in the germline V gene (reference sequence). CDR3 amino acids: CASSDLASGSTGELFF. The CDR3 DNA reads as TGCGCCAGCAGTGATCTGGCTAGCGGGAGCACCGGGGAGCTGTTTTTT.

The J gene is TRBJ1-1, the V gene TRBV5-1; weak D call: TRBD1 (6 bases). The CDR3 contains 14 residues. The germline CDR1 and CDR2 sequences are SGHRS and YFSETQ. The V and J ends lost 0 bases and 0 bases respectively, with 6 bases between them. In DNA form, the CDR3 reads TGCGCCAGCAGCTTGGACAGGGTGAACACTGAAGCTTTCTTT. Translation: CASSLDRVNTEAFF.

This clone was detected once. Mismatch with germline at one junction end may stem from a read error. The chain uses TRBV15 and TRBJ2-7, with D possibly matching TRBD2 (5 bases). There are 15 residues in the CDR3. Germline CDR1 LNHNV, CDR2 YYDKDF (reference sequence). In DNA, the CDR3 is TGTGCCACCAGCAGAGGGCGCGGGCTGACCTACCAGCAGTACTTC. Its translation: CATSRGRGLTYQQYF.

V and J are TRBV6-1 and TRBJ2-7, with D unresolved. The CDR3 loop spans 12 amino acids. Germline CDR1 MNHNS, CDR2 SASEGT. Trimming left V 2 bases short and J 10 bases short, with 12 bases between. CDR3: CASSEISLEQYF. The CDR3 nucleotides are TGTGCCAGCAGTGAAATAAGTCTAGAACAGTACTTC.

The table lists this clone with a few counts. The genes are TRBV5-1 and TRBJ1-2, with D unresolved. From germline, CDR1 is SGHRS and CDR2 YFSETQ. CDR3 length equals 15 residues. Trimming shortened V by 4 bases and J by 4 bases, and 17 bases separated the two germline ends. CDR3 in DNA: TGCGCCAGCAGCCCCGGGGATGTGGCCTCCTATGGCTACACCTTC. Its translation: CASSPGDVASYGYTF.

This sequence joins TRBV7-2 and TRBJ1-3; D ambiguous. Trimming cost V 8 bases and J 3 bases, with 17 bases left between them. Germline loops: CDR1 SGHTA, CDR2 FQGNSA. The CDR3 spans 15 residues. The CDR3 DNA is TGTACCAGCGGCGTACGCCGGGCGGGTGGAAACACCATATATTTT. It specifies CTSGVRRAGGNTIYF.